The T cell receptor beta chain described here comes from a study of PD-L1 blockade in urothelial cancer. The time point was: pretreatment peripheral blood. The CDR3 contains 13 residues. V was shortened by 2 bases and J by 3 bases, with 8 bases between the two germline ends. CDR1 and CDR2 from the germline V gene are GTSNPN and SVGIG (reference sequence). Of note for this clone: Its antigen is still unknown.

Notes on the study in general: Tumor-associated clones in blood expanded more at 3 weeks in durable-benefit patients.

Profiled with immunoSEQ multiplex PCR; TCRdb holds only in-frame clones, not every one. The sample shows approximately 55,000 clones, approximately 86% of them seen only once. Source: PBMCs, taken around atezolizumab (anti-PD-L1) treatment. This sequence was found in a man aged 55 to 69 with urothelial cancer. The chain uses TRBV30 and TRBJ1-5; no clear D. DNA of the CDR3: TGTGCCTGGAGTAGAGATGTCAATCAGCCCCAGCATTTT. Translating it yields CAWSRDVNQPQHF.